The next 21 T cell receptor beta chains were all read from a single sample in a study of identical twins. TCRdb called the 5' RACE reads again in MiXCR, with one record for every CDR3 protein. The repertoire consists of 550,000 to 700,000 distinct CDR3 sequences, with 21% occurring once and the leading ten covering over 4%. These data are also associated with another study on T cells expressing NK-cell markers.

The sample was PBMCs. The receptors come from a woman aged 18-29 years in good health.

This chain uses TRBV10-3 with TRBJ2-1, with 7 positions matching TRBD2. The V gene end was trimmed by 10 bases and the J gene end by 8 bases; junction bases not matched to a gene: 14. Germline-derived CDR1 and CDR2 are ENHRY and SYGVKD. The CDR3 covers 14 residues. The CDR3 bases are TGTGCCACCGAGGCGGGAGTTTCTAATCATGAGCAGTTCTTC. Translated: CATEAGVSNHEQFF.

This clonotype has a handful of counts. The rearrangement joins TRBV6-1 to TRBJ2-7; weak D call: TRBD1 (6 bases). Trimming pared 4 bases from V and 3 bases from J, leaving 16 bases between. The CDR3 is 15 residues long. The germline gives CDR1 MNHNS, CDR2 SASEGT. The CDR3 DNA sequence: TGTGCCAGCAGTGTCGTCCCGGGACAAGGCTACGAGCAGTACTTC. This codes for CASSVVPGQGYEQYF.

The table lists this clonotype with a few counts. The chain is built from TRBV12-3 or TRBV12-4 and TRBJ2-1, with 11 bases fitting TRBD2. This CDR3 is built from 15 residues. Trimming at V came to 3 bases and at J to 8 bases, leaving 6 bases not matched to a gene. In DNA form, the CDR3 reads TGTGCCAGCAGTTTCACTAGCGGGAGAGGCTATGAGCAGTTCTTC. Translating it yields CASSFTSGRGYEQFF.

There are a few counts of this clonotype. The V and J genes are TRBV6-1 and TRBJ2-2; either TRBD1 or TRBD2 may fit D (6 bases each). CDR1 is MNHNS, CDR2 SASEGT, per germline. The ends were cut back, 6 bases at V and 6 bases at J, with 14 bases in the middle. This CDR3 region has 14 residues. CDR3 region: CASSRLRGPGELFF. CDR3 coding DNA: TGTGCCAGCAGCCGATTACGGGGGCCCGGGGAGCTGTTTTTT.

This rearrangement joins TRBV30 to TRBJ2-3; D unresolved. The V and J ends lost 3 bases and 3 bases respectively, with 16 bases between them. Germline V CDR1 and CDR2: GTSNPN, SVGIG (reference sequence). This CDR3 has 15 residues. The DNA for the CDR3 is TGTGCCTGGAGCGGTCCAATGGGATTGACAGATACGCAGTATTTT. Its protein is CAWSGPMGLTDTQYF.

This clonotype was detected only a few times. In DNA, the CDR3 is TGTGCCAGCAGCTTAGCCCCAGCGGGGGGGCCTACGGATGAGCAGTTCTTC. Translating gives CASSLAPAGGPTDEQFF. V is TRBV7-9 and J is TRBJ2-1, with TRBD2 matching over 10 bases. From germline, CDR1 is SEHNR and CDR2 FQNEAQ (reference sequence). The V and J ends lost 0 bases and 8 bases, in that order; junction bases with no gene match: 10. The CDR3 is 17 amino acids.

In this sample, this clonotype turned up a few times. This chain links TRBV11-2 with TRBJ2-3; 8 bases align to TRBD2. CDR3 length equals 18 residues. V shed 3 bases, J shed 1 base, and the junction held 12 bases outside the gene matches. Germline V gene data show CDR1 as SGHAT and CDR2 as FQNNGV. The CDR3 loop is CASSFRGTSYVGTDTQYF. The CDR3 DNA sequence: TGTGCCAGCAGCTTTAGGGGGACTAGTTATGTCGGCACAGATACGCAGTATTTT.

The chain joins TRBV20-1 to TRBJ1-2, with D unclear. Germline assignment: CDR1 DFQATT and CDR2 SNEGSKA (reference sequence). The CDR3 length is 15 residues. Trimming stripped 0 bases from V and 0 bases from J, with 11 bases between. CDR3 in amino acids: CSAREEALANYGYTF. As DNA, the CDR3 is TGCAGTGCTAGAGAAGAGGCACTCGCTAACTATGGCTACACCTTC.

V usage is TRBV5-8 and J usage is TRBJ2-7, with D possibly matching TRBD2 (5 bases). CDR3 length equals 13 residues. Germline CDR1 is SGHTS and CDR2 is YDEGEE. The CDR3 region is CATGTAILYEQYF. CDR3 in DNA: TGTGCGACGGGAACAGCGATCCTCTACGAGCAGTACTTC.

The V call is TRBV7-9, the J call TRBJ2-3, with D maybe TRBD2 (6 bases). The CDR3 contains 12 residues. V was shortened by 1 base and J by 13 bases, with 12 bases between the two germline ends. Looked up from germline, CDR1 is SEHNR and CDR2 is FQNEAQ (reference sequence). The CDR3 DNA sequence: TGTGCCAGCAGCTTAGGGGGACTGCGGAAGTATTTT. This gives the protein CASSLGGLRKYF.

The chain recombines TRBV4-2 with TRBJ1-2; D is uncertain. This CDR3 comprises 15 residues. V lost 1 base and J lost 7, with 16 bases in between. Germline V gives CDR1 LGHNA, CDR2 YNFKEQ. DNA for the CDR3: TGTGCCAGCAGCCAAGCCCACAATGCCGAGTCTGGCTACACCTTC. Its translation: CASSQAHNAESGYTF.

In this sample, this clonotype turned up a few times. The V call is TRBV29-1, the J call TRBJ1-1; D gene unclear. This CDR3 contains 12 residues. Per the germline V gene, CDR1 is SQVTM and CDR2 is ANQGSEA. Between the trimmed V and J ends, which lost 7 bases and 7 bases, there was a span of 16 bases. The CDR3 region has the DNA TGCAGCGCCTCCAGGATGATCGGTGAAGCTTTCTTT. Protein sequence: CSASRMIGEAFF.

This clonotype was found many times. This CDR3 reads CASSLIVRGDSPLHF. The CDR3, as DNA: TGTGCCAGCAGCTTAATCGTCAGGGGAGATTCACCCCTCCACTTT. The chain joins TRBV7-2 to TRBJ1-6; D may be TRBD1 (6 bases). V was trimmed by 2 bases and J by 8 bases, leaving 13 bases between them. Germline V CDR1 and CDR2: SGHTA, FQGNSA. The CDR3 runs to 15 residues.

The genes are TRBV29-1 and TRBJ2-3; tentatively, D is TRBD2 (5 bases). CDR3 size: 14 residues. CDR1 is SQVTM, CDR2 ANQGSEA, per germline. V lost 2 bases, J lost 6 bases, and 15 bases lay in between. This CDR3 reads CSVESRRRGDTQYF. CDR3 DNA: TGCAGCGTTGAATCGCGGCGGAGAGGGGATACGCAGTATTTT.

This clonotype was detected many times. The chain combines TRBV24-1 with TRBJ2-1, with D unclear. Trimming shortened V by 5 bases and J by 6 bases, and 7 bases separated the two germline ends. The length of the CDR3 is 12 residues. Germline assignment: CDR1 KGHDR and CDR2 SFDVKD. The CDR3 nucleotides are TGTGCCACCAGTGCATCTTCCAATGAGCAGTTCTTC. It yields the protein CATSASSNEQFF.

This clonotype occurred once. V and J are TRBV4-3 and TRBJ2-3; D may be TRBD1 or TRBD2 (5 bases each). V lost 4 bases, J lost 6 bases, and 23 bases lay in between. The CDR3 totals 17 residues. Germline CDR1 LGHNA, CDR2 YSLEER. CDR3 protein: CASSLSGRSLWGDTQYF. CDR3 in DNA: TGCGCCAGCAGCCTCTCGGGACGCAGCCTATGGGGGGATACGCAGTATTTT.

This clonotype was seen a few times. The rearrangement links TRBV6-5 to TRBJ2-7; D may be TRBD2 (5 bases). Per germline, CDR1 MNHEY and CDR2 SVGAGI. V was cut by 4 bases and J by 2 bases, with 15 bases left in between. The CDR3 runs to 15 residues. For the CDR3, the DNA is TGTGCCAGCAGTTCCCAAGGCGGGCAGGCCTACGAGCAGTACTTC. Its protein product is CASSSQGGQAYEQYF.

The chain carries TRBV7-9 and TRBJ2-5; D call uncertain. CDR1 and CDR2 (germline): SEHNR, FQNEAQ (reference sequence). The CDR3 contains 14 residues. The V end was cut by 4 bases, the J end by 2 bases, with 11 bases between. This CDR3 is CASSWSSRQETQYF. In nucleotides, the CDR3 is TGTGCCAGCAGCTGGTCGTCGAGGCAAGAGACCCAGTACTTC.

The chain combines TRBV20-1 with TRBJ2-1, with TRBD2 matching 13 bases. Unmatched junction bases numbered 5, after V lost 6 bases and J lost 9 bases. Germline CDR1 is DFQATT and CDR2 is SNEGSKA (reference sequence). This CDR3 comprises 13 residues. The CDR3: CSAGLAGVVEQFF. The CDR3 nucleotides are TGCAGTGCCGGACTAGCGGGAGTAGTTGAGCAGTTCTTC.

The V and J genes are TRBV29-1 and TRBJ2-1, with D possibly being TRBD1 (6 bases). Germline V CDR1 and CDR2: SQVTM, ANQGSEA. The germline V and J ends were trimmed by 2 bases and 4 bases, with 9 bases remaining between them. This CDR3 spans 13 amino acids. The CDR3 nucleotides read TGCAGCGTTGAATGGACAGCTTACAATGAGCAGTTCTTC. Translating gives CSVEWTAYNEQFF.

The CDR3 DNA reads TGTGCCAGCAGCACCGGGACAAGCTACACCTTC. Translated, it gives CASSTGTSYTF. The chain is built from TRBV6-5 and TRBJ1-2; tentatively, D is TRBD1 (6 bases). This CDR3 is built from 11 residues. Germline V gene sequence: CDR1 MNHEY, CDR2 SVGAGI. V gave up 6 bases and J gave up 9 bases, with 11 bases separating them.